Sequencing of this T cell receptor beta chain was carried out in a study of blood T cells in healthy people across ages. Findings and limits, study-wide: Considered underestimates were the diversity estimates obtained from one million T cells. The recorded TCR beta diversity per million T cells decreased in a roughly linear manner with age.

Using a J-beta primer mix together with a sample-barcoded 5' primer, a second PCR was run for roughly 7 to 12 cycles. A template-switch adaptor that had 12 random nucleotides put a tag on each cDNA molecule. TCRdb re-called the 5' RACE reads through MiXCR, storing one row per CDR3 protein. This table has roughly 730,000 distinct CDR3 sequences, just over 55% appearing once. Per sample, a minimum of 6 million PBMCs were isolated. For this clonotype: No antigen is known for it.

This CDR3 spans 15 amino acids. The V end was cut by 5 bases, the J end by 11 bases, with 24 bases between. CDR1 SEHNR and CDR2 FQNEAQ come from the germline V gene (reference sequence). The specimen was blood. This chain links TRBV7-9 with TRBJ2-5, with D possibly being TRBD2 (5 bases). The sequence came from a man aged 40-49 years in good health. CDR3 nucleotide sequence: TGTGCCAGCAGCACTTGGACTCTCCCAAACAATGAGCAGTACTTC. Translation gives CASSTWTLPNNEQYF.